One and the same sample provided the 25 T cell receptor beta chains below, sequenced in a study of shared clonotypes between healthy human individuals (dated by TCRdb to the early 2020s). To prepare the library, the immunoSEQ multiplex PCR assay was applied. TCRdb limited this immuneACCESS table to in-frame rearrangements with V and J called. A share of clones is missing; checked studies link under half to unresolved V genes, and the rest is unexplained. Present in this sample are more than 2,000,000 clones, roughly nine tenths of which were seen just once. In total, the top ten clones hold around 0.15% of the sample. What was sequenced was naive CD4+ T cells sorted from blood. The cell subset or site label of this sample denotes: CD45RA+ positively selected. These receptors all stem from a man younger than 35 in good health.

This clone was observed a single time. The chain has TRBV5-6 and TRBJ2-5; a weak D match, TRBD1 (5 bases). CDR3 size: 14 residues. Germline lookup yields CDR1 SGHDT and CDR2 YYEEEE. V dropped 4 bases and J dropped 0 bases, with 10 bases sitting between them. The CDR3 DNA is TGTGCCAGCAGCCAAGACAGTTACCAAGAGACCCAGTACTTC. It translates to CASSQDSYQETQYF.

The chain links TRBV28 to TRBJ1-5; TRBD1 agrees at 11 bases. The CDR3 runs 16 residues. Germline V gene data show CDR1 as MDHEN and CDR2 as SYDVKM. With V trimmed by 5 bases and J by 6 bases, 9 bases remained unmatched. The CDR3 is CASSPPRTGGGQPQHF. The CDR3 region has the DNA TGTGCCAGCAGTCCCCCAAGGACAGGGGGCGGTCAGCCCCAGCATTTT.

This chain connects TRBV6-1 to TRBJ1-5; a possible D gene is TRBD1 (6 bases). CDR3 length: 14 residues. Trimming pared 5 bases from V and 6 bases from J, leaving 14 bases between. Germline V gene sequence: CDR1 MNHNS, CDR2 SASEGT. CDR3 DNA sequence: TGTGCCAGCAGTACACAGGGTTTGGGTCAGCCCCAGCATTTT. It is translated as CASSTQGLGQPQHF.

This clone is a singleton in its sample. Other DNA variants within this sample encode the same CDR3. The chain carries TRBV4-3 and TRBJ2-2, with D possibly matching TRBD2 (6 bases). Trimming cost V 1 base and J 4 bases, with 10 bases left between them. CDR1 is LGHNA, CDR2 YSLEER, per germline. The CDR3 totals 15 residues. The CDR3 region has the DNA TGCGCCAGCAGCCAAGGCGGGGCGGGCACCGGGGAGCTGTTTTTT. It encodes CASSQGGAGTGELFF.

The gene calls are TRBV30 and TRBJ2-5, with D tentatively TRBD1 (5 bases). The J call may not be correct, given that the DNA end is closer to TRBJ2-7. Per the germline V gene, CDR1 is GTSNPN and CDR2 is SVGIG (reference sequence). The CDR3 loop spans 12 amino acids. CDR3 loop: CAWSRAPYEQYF. Here the CDR3 DNA reads TGTGCCTGGAGCAGGGCCCCCTACGAGCAGTACTTC.

Concerning this clone itself: Germline is not matched at one junction end, which may reflect a read error. The CDR3 coding sequence is TGTGCTAGCAGCTTAGGGTCAGACTCTGGAAACACCATATATTTT. Its protein product is CASSLGSDSGNTIYF. This rearrangement joins TRBV7-7 to TRBJ1-3; D call uncertain. Germline V gene sequence: CDR1 SSHAT, CDR2 FNYEAQ (reference sequence). The CDR3 is made up of 15 amino acids.

J is TRBJ2-7 and V is TRBV25-1, with 10 positions matching TRBD1. Trimming cost V 5 bases and J 5 bases; bases outside gene matches: 6. The CDR3 contains 14 residues. Germline CDR1 is MGHDK and CDR2 is SYGVNS. The CDR3 sequence is CASSRRDRGHEQYF. CDR3 coding DNA: TGTGCCAGCAGTCGTCGGGACAGGGGCCACGAGCAGTACTTC.

The chain employs TRBV5-1 and TRBJ1-3; TRBD1 agrees at 7 bases. V lost 3 bases, J lost 4 bases, and 4 bases stayed unmatched. The germline CDR1 and CDR2 sequences are SGHRS and YFSETQ. The CDR3 covers 14 residues. Here the CDR3 DNA reads TGCGCCAGCAGCTACACAGGGGAAGGAAACACCATATATTTT. It codes for CASSYTGEGNTIYF. The entire variable domain, with the rest obtained from reference TRBV5-1 and TRBJ1-3, is as follows: KAGVTQTPRYLIKTRGQQVTLSCSPISGHRSVSWYQQTPGQGLQFLFEYFSETQRNKGNFPGRFSGRQFSNSRSEMNVSTLELGDSALYLCASSYTGEGNTIYFGEGSWLTVV.

This chain links TRBV21-1 with TRBJ1-2. TRBV21-1 is shown as a pseudogene. There are 12 residues in the CDR3. The CDR3 spells CASRGWDFGYTF. CDR3 coding DNA: TGTGCCAGCAGGGGGTGGGACTTTGGCTACACCTTC.

Points on this clone: This specimen includes other DNA sequences encoding the same CDR3. The rearrangement joins TRBV18 to TRBJ2-5; D unresolved. V was cut by 0 bases and J by 1 base, with 6 bases left in between. The CDR3 has 14 residues. The germline V gene has CDR1 KGHSH and CDR2 LQKENI. The CDR3 sequence is CASSPPGSQETQYF. CDR3 sequence (DNA): TGTGCCAGCTCACCACCGGGCAGCCAAGAGACCCAGTACTTC.

V is TRBV28 and J is TRBJ2-7; 7 bases fit TRBD1. Unmatched junction bases numbered 2, after V lost 6 bases and J lost 3 bases. This CDR3 is 12 amino acids long. From germline, CDR1 is MDHEN and CDR2 SYDVKM. The CDR3 reads CASRGQNYEQYF. DNA for the CDR3: TGTGCCAGCAGGGGACAGAACTACGAGCAGTACTTC.

J is TRBJ2-7 and V is TRBV15, with 11 nucleotides matching TRBD2. Germline CDR1 reads LNHNV; CDR2 reads YYDKDF (reference sequence). CDR3 length equals 17 residues. Trimming removed 1 base from V and 2 bases from J; junction bases left unmatched: 7. The CDR3 is CATSRGSGLAGPYEQYF. The DNA of the CDR3 is TGTGCCACCAGCAGAGGGAGTGGACTAGCGGGCCCCTACGAGCAGTACTTC.

This clone appeared once. This CDR3 reads CASSEGWRGQPQHF. The CDR3 DNA follows: TGTGCCAGCAGTGAAGGCTGGAGGGGCCAGCCCCAGCATTTT. The chain combines TRBV6-1 with TRBJ1-5, with D maybe TRBD1 (5 bases). V was clipped by 1 base and J by 7 bases, with 11 bases between them. CDR1 is MNHNS, CDR2 SASEGT, per germline. The length of the CDR3 is 14 residues.

This clone was picked up one time. Other DNA sequences of this sample code for an identical CDR3. This rearrangement joins TRBV5-1 to TRBJ2-7, with D maybe TRBD1 (5 bases). CDR1 SGHRS and CDR2 YFSETQ come from the germline V gene. This CDR3 has 15 amino acids. Trimming took 0 bases from V and 3 from J, leaving 13 bases between them. The CDR3 region is CASSLVGGTGYEQYF. CDR3 bases: TGCGCCAGCAGCTTGGTCGGCGGTACAGGCTACGAGCAGTACTTC.

The rearrangement uses TRBV21-1 and TRBJ1-4. TRBV21-1 is flagged as a pseudogene. The CDR3 has 14 amino acids. The CDR3: CASSKEGTNEKLFF. CDR3 bases: TGTGCCAGCAGCAAAGAAGGAACTAATGAAAAACTGTTTTTT.

This chain connects TRBV7-2 to TRBJ1-4; the D gene is possibly TRBD1 (5 bases). Germline V gives CDR1 SGHTA, CDR2 FQGNSA. The CDR3 totals 15 residues. Trimming shortened V by 7 bases and J by 2 bases, and 14 bases separated the two germline ends. The CDR3 sequence is CASTVPGTTNEKLFF. In nucleotides, the CDR3 is TGTGCCAGCACCGTGCCCGGGACCACTAATGAAAAACTGTTTTTT.

The chain is built from TRBV11-3 and TRBJ2-5, with TRBD1 matching 11 bases. J was trimmed by 3 bases and V by 5 bases; bases with no gene match: 2. The CDR3 is 14 residues long. The germline CDR1 and CDR2 sequences are SGHNT and YENEEA. This CDR3 is CASSTGQGEETQYF. The CDR3 nucleotides are TGTGCCAGCAGCACGGGACAGGGGGAAGAGACCCAGTACTTC.

The chain links TRBV7-2 to TRBJ2-3, with 7 nucleotides matching TRBD2. Trimming removed 4 bases from V and 0 bases from J; junction bases left unmatched: 7. The CDR3 totals 16 residues. The germline V gene encodes CDR1 SGHTA and CDR2 FQGNSA. For the CDR3, the DNA is TGTGCCAGCAGCTCTCCGGGACTACATAGCACAGATACGCAGTATTTT. This gives the protein CASSSPGLHSTDTQYF.

The chain links TRBV23-1 to TRBJ2-5; D possibly corresponds to TRBD1 (6 bases). TRBV23-1 is classed as an ORF, of uncertain function. The CDR3 has 14 amino acids. Trimming pared 4 bases from V and 1 base from J, leaving 10 bases between. DNA for the CDR3: TGCGCCAGCAGTCCAGGGGCCACCCAAGAGACCCAGTACTTC. This gives the protein CASSPGATQETQYF.

The gene calls are TRBV5-1 and TRBJ2-7; TRBD1 matches at 8 bases. This CDR3 region has 14 residues. Germline assignment: CDR1 SGHRS and CDR2 YFSETQ. Trimming took 3 bases from V and 4 from J; bases not matched to a gene: 6. CDR3 in amino acids: CASSYGQGTYEQYF. The CDR3, as DNA: TGCGCCAGCAGCTACGGACAGGGAACTTACGAGCAGTACTTC.

The chain combines TRBV30 with TRBJ2-7, with 9 bases identical to TRBD1. This CDR3 contains 15 residues. V dropped 0 bases and J dropped 8; count of bases not matched to a gene: 11. Germline V gene lookup returns CDR1 GTSNPN and CDR2 SVGIG (reference sequence). The DNA of the CDR3 is TGTGCCTGGAGTGTACGACCGGGACAGGGTTCTCAGCAGTACTTC. It codes for CAWSVRPGQGSQQYF.

A word on this clone: The same CDR3 is also encoded by other DNA sequences in this sample. This chain joins TRBV7-9 and TRBJ1-1; weak D call: TRBD1 (5 bases). Trimming stripped 1 base from V and 5 bases from J, with 11 bases between. Per the germline V gene, CDR1 is SEHNR and CDR2 is FQNEAQ (reference sequence). The CDR3 has 14 residues. The CDR3 DNA reads TGTGCCAGCAGCTTAGAGGGGAGTGGGACTGAAGCTTTCTTT. Encoded protein: CASSLEGSGTEAFF.

This chain connects TRBV4-1 to TRBJ2-7, with 11 bases fitting TRBD2. CDR1 is MGHRA, CDR2 YSYEKL, per germline. The CDR3 totals 17 residues. The V and J ends lost 3 bases and 3 bases, in that order; junction bases with no gene match: 10. The CDR3 sequence: CASSQAYSGRALYEQYF. CDR3 bases: TGCGCCAGCAGCCAGGCTTATAGCGGGAGGGCCCTCTACGAGCAGTACTTC.

The gene calls are TRBV28 and TRBJ2-3; D is ambiguous. Germline lookup yields CDR1 MDHEN and CDR2 SYDVKM. The CDR3 loop spans 13 amino acids. V shed 6 bases and J shed 6 bases, with 13 bases lying between them. This CDR3 reads CASSRTGLDTQYF. The CDR3 coding sequence is TGTGCCAGCAGCCGTACTGGCTTGGATACGCAGTATTTT. The full variable domain, rest sourced from reference TRBV28 and TRBJ2-3, is DVKVTQSSRYLVKRTGEKVFLECVQDMDHENMFWYRQDPGLGLRLIYFSYDVKMKEKGDIPEGYSVSREKKERFSLILESASTNQTSMYLCASSRTGLDTQYFGPGTRLTVL.

The chain is built from TRBV6-5 and TRBJ1-2; D not resolved. This CDR3 region has 15 residues. V lost 0 bases to trimming and J lost 1 base, with 9 bases between them. CDR1 is MNHEY and CDR2 is SVGAGI in the germline V gene. Here the CDR3 reads CASSYSTAVNYGYTF. DNA of the CDR3: TGTGCCAGCAGTTACTCGACTGCAGTTAACTATGGCTACACCTTC.